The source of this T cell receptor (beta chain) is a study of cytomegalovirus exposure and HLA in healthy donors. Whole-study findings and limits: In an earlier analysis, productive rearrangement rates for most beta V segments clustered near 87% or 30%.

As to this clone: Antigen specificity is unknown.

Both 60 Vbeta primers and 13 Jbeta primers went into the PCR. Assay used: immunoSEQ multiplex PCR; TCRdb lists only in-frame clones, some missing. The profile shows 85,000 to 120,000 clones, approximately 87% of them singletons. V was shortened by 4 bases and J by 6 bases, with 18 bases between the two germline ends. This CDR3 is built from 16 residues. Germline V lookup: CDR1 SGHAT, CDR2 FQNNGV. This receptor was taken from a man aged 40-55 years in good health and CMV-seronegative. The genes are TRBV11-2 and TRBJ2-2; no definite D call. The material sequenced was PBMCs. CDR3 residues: CASSSNEAIPAGELFF. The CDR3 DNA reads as TGTGCCAGCAGCTCCAATGAGGCGATTCCGGCCGGGGAGCTGTTTTTT.